This T cell receptor beta chain was identified during a study of neurological immune-mediated disorders. The cDNA was produced through 5'RACE with 10-nucleotide random UMIs. Every sequencing run gave over 190 million TCR-beta sequences, taken from 15-18 subjects. A single record per CDR3 protein comes from TCRdb applying MiXCR to the 5' RACE reads. The sample consists of 50,000 or so distinct CDR3 sequences, about 10% of them appearing once. This clonotype has a count of ten or more. Trimming cost V 5 bases and J 5 bases; bases outside gene matches: 6. Germline CDR1 and CDR2: SEHNR and FQNEAQ (reference sequence). The CDR3 spans 16 residues. Healthy controls were blood bank volunteers in Maryland, USA. Unsorted libraries were prepared from 2 million PBMCs held at -80 C.

Sequenced material: PBMCs. The genes are TRBV7-9 and TRBJ2-1; the match to TRBD2 covers 13 bases. This receptor was identified in a man in his sixties in good health. DNA of the CDR3: TGTGCCAGCAGCGCATCCGGACTAGCGGGAGACAATGAGCAGTTCTTC. Translation gives CASSASGLAGDNEQFF.